This T cell receptor (beta chain) is drawn from a study of metastatic and nonmetastatic thyroid tumors. Every patient was untreated before thyroid surgery. This clone is a singleton in its sample. CDR3 length: 13 amino acids. Trimming removed 7 bases from V and 6 bases from J; junction bases left unmatched: 8. From germline, CDR1 is SGHRS and CDR2 YFSETQ. Using MiXCR, TCRdb re-called clones from the PCR reads. Of 4,000 or so clones in the sample, around 38% are singletons; the top ten hold roughly a third. This sequence originates from a male donor with papillary thyroid cancer or a benign thyroid nodule (not recorded which). Some clones in this sample may be carry-over from other donors' samples. The chain couples TRBV5-1 to TRBJ1-1; 8 positions match TRBD1. Material: tumor tissue. CDR3: CASGAGGIAEAFF. The DNA for the CDR3 is TGCGCCAGCGGGGCAGGGGGCATAGCTGAAGCTTTCTTT.